A selection of T cell receptor beta chains follows, all from one sample in a study of T cell responses to AZD1222 COVID-19 vaccine. Sequencing was performed with immunoSEQ multiplex PCR; in TCRdb, only in-frame clones are kept and a portion is missing. The sample contains about 110,000 clones, around 89% of which appear only once. Sample: peripheral blood, taken on day 0 of AZD1222 vaccination. The receptors come from an adult in good health. CDR3s include the opening cysteine and the closing phenylalanine or tryptophan. The order of the fields is clone size, D gene, J gene, V gene, CDR3 DNA, CDR3 protein. The D gene is left open where the match is weak. The listing skips clone size in some rows; elsewhere it reads once, few, many or a size class.

abundance: NA; d_gene: NA; j_gene: TRBJ1-1; v_gene: TRBV24-1; CDR3nt: TGTGCCACCAGTGATTTCGTACCGTCCCGATGCGCCACTGAAGCTTTCTTT; CDR3aa: CATSDFVPSRCATEAFF
abundance: NA; d_gene: NA; j_gene: TRBJ1-5; v_gene: TRBV12-3/TRBV12-4; CDR3nt: TGTGCCAGCAGCCGGGCCCAGGGCCAGCCCCAGCATTTT; CDR3aa: CASSRAQGQPQHF
abundance: NA; d_gene: NA; j_gene: TRBJ1-1; v_gene: TRBV11-2; CDR3nt: TGTGCCAGCAGCACCTCGACGGTTAGGGTAACAGACACTGAAGCTTTCTTT; CDR3aa: CASSTSTVRVTDTEAFF
abundance: NA; d_gene: NA; j_gene: TRBJ2-7; v_gene: TRBV4-1; CDR3nt: TGCGCCAGCAGCCATAAGGGGCGAGGCTGGGAGCAGTACTTC; CDR3aa: CASSHKGRGWEQYF
abundance: NA; d_gene: TRBD1; j_gene: TRBJ2-7; v_gene: TRBV29-1; CDR3nt: TGCAGCGTCGAGGGACAGGGCTACGAGCAGTACTTC; CDR3aa: CSVEGQGYEQYF
abundance: NA; d_gene: NA; j_gene: TRBJ1-5; v_gene: TRBV30; CDR3nt: TGTGCCTGGAGTGTACGGCGCAATCAGCCCCAGCATTTT; CDR3aa: CAWSVRRNQPQHF
abundance: few; d_gene: NA; j_gene: TRBJ2-5; v_gene: TRBV3-1/TRBV3-2; CDR3nt: TGTGCCAGCAGCCAAGCCGGTTCGGGAAAAGAGACCCAGTACTTC; CDR3aa: CASSQAGSGKETQYF
abundance: NA; d_gene: NA; j_gene: TRBJ1-6; v_gene: TRBV5-4; CDR3nt: TGTGCCGAGAGGCCGGGACCGCCCAATAATGGTTCACCCCTCCACTTT; CDR3aa: CAERPGPPNNGSPLHF
abundance: NA; d_gene: NA; j_gene: TRBJ2-2; v_gene: TRBV12-5; CDR3nt: TGTGCTAGTGGAGCCTTTGGAAACACCGGGGAGCTGTTTTTT; CDR3aa: CASGAFGNTGELFF
abundance: NA; d_gene: NA; j_gene: TRBJ1-1; v_gene: TRBV29-1; CDR3nt: TGCAGCGTGCAAGGGGTTGTCGGGGCTTTCTTT; CDR3aa: CSVQGVVGAFF
abundance: NA; d_gene: TRBD1; j_gene: TRBJ1-4; v_gene: TRBV7-9; CDR3nt: TGTGCCAGCAGCTCGGACAGGGGGAGTGAAAAACTGTTTTTT; CDR3aa: CASSSDRGSEKLFF
abundance: NA; d_gene: TRBD1; j_gene: TRBJ2-2; v_gene: TRBV3-1/TRBV3-2; CDR3nt: TGTGCCAGCAGCCAGGACAGGGGGCAGACCGGGGAGCTGTTTTTT; CDR3aa: CASSQDRGQTGELFF
abundance: few; d_gene: NA; j_gene: TRBJ1-1; v_gene: TRBV11-2; CDR3nt: TGTGCCAGCAGGGATCCATTGAACACTGAAGCTTTCTTT; CDR3aa: CASRDPLNTEAFF
abundance: NA; d_gene: NA; j_gene: TRBJ2-7; v_gene: TRBV10-1; CDR3nt: TGCGCCAGCAGTGGCCAGGGTAACGAGCAGTACTTC; CDR3aa: CASSGQGNEQYF
abundance: NA; d_gene: NA; j_gene: TRBJ1-1; v_gene: TRBV19; CDR3nt: TGTGCCAGTAGGTCAGGGGCCACTGAAGCTTTCTTT; CDR3aa: CASRSGATEAFF
abundance: NA; d_gene: NA; j_gene: TRBJ1-6; v_gene: TRBV27; CDR3nt: TGTGCCAGCAGTTTGATAGCCAGGGCTAATTCACCCCTCCACTTT; CDR3aa: CASSLIARANSPLHF
abundance: NA; d_gene: NA; j_gene: TRBJ2-3; v_gene: TRBV14; CDR3nt: TGTGCCAGCAGCCAAGATATAGCGGCCCTCACAGATACGCAGTATTTT; CDR3aa: CASSQDIAALTDTQYF
abundance: few; d_gene: NA; j_gene: TRBJ1-2; v_gene: TRBV6-6; CDR3nt: TGTGCCAGCAGTACCTTGGGGGGGACGATGTCGGGCTACACCTTC; CDR3aa: CASSTLGGTMSGYTF
abundance: NA; d_gene: NA; j_gene: TRBJ1-6; v_gene: TRBV7-9; CDR3nt: TGTGCCAGCAGCTTATCGGATTCACCCCTCCACTTT; CDR3aa: CASSLSDSPLHF
abundance: NA; d_gene: TRBD2; j_gene: TRBJ2-5; v_gene: TRBV5-5; CDR3nt: TGTGCCAGCAGCTTGGCCATCAGCGGGGGAACCCAAGAGACCCAGTACTTC; CDR3aa: CASSLAISGGTQETQYF
abundance: NA; d_gene: TRBD1; j_gene: TRBJ2-7; v_gene: TRBV27; CDR3nt: TGTGCCAGCAGTTTAGGGACAGAGTACGAGCAGTACTTC; CDR3aa: CASSLGTEYEQYF
abundance: NA; d_gene: NA; j_gene: TRBJ1-1; v_gene: TRBV30; CDR3nt: TGTGCCTGGAAACTTTTCAGGGGCACTGAAGCTTTCTTT; CDR3aa: CAWKLFRGTEAFF
abundance: NA; d_gene: TRBD1; j_gene: TRBJ2-7; v_gene: TRBV19; CDR3nt: TGTGCCAGTAGTATTTCGGGACAGGGGATCTACGAGCAGTACTTC; CDR3aa: CASSISGQGIYEQYF
abundance: NA; d_gene: NA; j_gene: TRBJ1-1; v_gene: TRBV7-9; CDR3nt: TGTGCCAGCAGCTTACAAGGGCAGAACACTGAAGCTTTCTTT; CDR3aa: CASSLQGQNTEAFF
abundance: NA; d_gene: TRBD2; j_gene: TRBJ2-7; v_gene: TRBV18; CDR3nt: TGTGCCAGCTCACCACCAATAGCGGGGGATTACGAGCAGTACTTC; CDR3aa: CASSPPIAGDYEQYF
abundance: NA; d_gene: NA; j_gene: TRBJ1-2; v_gene: TRBV4-1; CDR3nt: TGCGCCAGCAGCCAAGATGTCGGGATTTATGGCTACACCTTC; CDR3aa: CASSQDVGIYGYTF
abundance: NA; d_gene: NA; j_gene: TRBJ1-2; v_gene: TRBV4-1; CDR3nt: TGCGCCAGCAGCCCGGGGGGGCGGGGGCCCAACTATGGCTACACCTTC; CDR3aa: CASSPGGRGPNYGYTF
abundance: NA; d_gene: NA; j_gene: TRBJ1-3; v_gene: TRBV18; CDR3nt: TGTGCCAGCTCACCACCCGGGGGGACGGCGGGAAACACCATATATTTT; CDR3aa: CASSPPGGTAGNTIYF
abundance: few; d_gene: NA; j_gene: TRBJ1-2; v_gene: TRBV5-5; CDR3nt: TGTGCCAGCAGCTTGGGGATCCCCAGGGTAGATGGCTACACCTTC; CDR3aa: CASSLGIPRVDGYTF
abundance: NA; d_gene: NA; j_gene: TRBJ1-1; v_gene: TRBV6-5; CDR3nt: TGTGCCAGCACCCCAAGCGGTTCGTACACTGAAGCTTTCTTT; CDR3aa: CASTPSGSYTEAFF
abundance: NA; d_gene: NA; j_gene: TRBJ1-4; v_gene: TRBV25-1; CDR3nt: TGTGCCAGCAGTGAAGAGGGTCTGACAAGAACTAATGAAAAACTGTTTTTT; CDR3aa: CASSEEGLTRTNEKLFF
abundance: NA; d_gene: NA; j_gene: TRBJ2-7; v_gene: TRBV2; CDR3nt: TGTGCCAGCAGTGTGAGTGCAGGGCGGTACGAGCAGTACTTC; CDR3aa: CASSVSAGRYEQYF
abundance: NA; d_gene: NA; j_gene: TRBJ1-1; v_gene: TRBV19; CDR3nt: TGTGCCAGTAGTTTTCCGTCCGGGACCACTGCTGAAGCTTTCTTT; CDR3aa: CASSFPSGTTAEAFF
abundance: NA; d_gene: NA; j_gene: TRBJ1-1; v_gene: TRBV6-5; CDR3nt: TGTGCCAGCATTAAGTATTCGAACACTGAAGCTTTCTTT; CDR3aa: CASIKYSNTEAFF
abundance: NA; d_gene: TRBD2; j_gene: TRBJ2-7; v_gene: TRBV6-6; CDR3nt: TGTGCCAGCAGTCCCCGAGCGTGGAGTCTAGCGGGAGCGTACGAGCAGTACTTC; CDR3aa: CASSPRAWSLAGAYEQYF
abundance: NA; d_gene: TRBD1; j_gene: TRBJ1-3; v_gene: TRBV7-9; CDR3nt: TGTGCCAACACAGGGGGATACTCTGGAAACACCATATATTTT; CDR3aa: CANTGGYSGNTIYF
abundance: NA; d_gene: NA; j_gene: TRBJ2-7; v_gene: TRBV27; CDR3nt: TGTGCCAGCAGCAATGGGAATGCAGGGGCCGAGCAGTACTTC; CDR3aa: CASSNGNAGAEQYF
abundance: NA; d_gene: TRBD1; j_gene: TRBJ1-2; v_gene: TRBV6-5; CDR3nt: TGTGCCAGCAGTACAACAGGGGCCGGTGGCTACACCTTC; CDR3aa: CASSTTGAGGYTF
abundance: NA; d_gene: NA; j_gene: TRBJ1-5; v_gene: TRBV20-1; CDR3nt: TGCAGTGCTAGTAACAGGGCGAACAATCAGCCCCAGCATTTT; CDR3aa: CSASNRANNQPQHF
abundance: NA; d_gene: NA; j_gene: TRBJ1-2; v_gene: TRBV24-1; CDR3nt: TGTGCCACCAGTGCGACCCCCTATGGCTACACCTTC; CDR3aa: CATSATPYGYTF
abundance: few; d_gene: NA; j_gene: TRBJ1-5; v_gene: TRBV7-9; CDR3nt: TGTGCCAGCAGCGGGAGAGATCAGCCCCAGCATTTT; CDR3aa: CASSGRDQPQHF
abundance: NA; d_gene: NA; j_gene: TRBJ2-1; v_gene: TRBV10-3; CDR3nt: TGTGCCATCAGTGAGTCAGCGTCGGCCAATGAGCAGTTCTTC; CDR3aa: CAISESASANEQFF
abundance: few; d_gene: TRBD1; j_gene: TRBJ1-5; v_gene: TRBV10-3; CDR3nt: TGTGCCATCAGAGGGACAGGGAAAGGTCAGCCCCAGCATTTT; CDR3aa: CAIRGTGKGQPQHF
abundance: NA; d_gene: TRBD1; j_gene: TRBJ1-1; v_gene: TRBV14; CDR3nt: TGTGCCAGCAGCCAAGACCGGACAGGGTGGACTGAAGCTTTCTTT; CDR3aa: CASSQDRTGWTEAFF
abundance: NA; d_gene: NA; j_gene: TRBJ1-2; v_gene: TRBV7-5; CDR3nt: TGTGTCAGAAGATTAGGCGGGGGGCGGGATATTGGCTACACCTTC; CDR3aa: CVRRLGGGRDIGYTF
abundance: once; d_gene: NA; j_gene: TRBJ1-2; v_gene: TRBV6-6; CDR3nt: TGTGCCAGCAGTCCGAAAGGGACCACAGGCTATGGCTACACCTTC; CDR3aa: CASSPKGTTGYGYTF
abundance: NA; d_gene: TRBD1; j_gene: TRBJ1-2; v_gene: TRBV27; CDR3nt: TGTGCCAGCAGGCCAGGGGGCAACTATGGCTACACCTTC; CDR3aa: CASRPGGNYGYTF
abundance: NA; d_gene: TRBD2; j_gene: TRBJ2-1; v_gene: TRBV7-6; CDR3nt: TGTGCCAGCAGCTCCTTAACTAGCGGGGGCCCGTCCTACAATGAGCAGTTCTTC; CDR3aa: CASSSLTSGGPSYNEQFF